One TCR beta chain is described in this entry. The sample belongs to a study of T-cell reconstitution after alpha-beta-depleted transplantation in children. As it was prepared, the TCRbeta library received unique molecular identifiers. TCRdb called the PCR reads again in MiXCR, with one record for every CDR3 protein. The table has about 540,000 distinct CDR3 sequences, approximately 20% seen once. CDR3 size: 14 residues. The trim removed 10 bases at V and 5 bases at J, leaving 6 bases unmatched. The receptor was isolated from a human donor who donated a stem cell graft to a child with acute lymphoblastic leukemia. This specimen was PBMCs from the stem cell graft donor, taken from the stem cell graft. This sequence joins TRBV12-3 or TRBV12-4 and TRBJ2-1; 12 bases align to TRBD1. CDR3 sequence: CAIPGTGGDNEQFF. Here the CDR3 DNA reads TGTGCCATCCCCGGGACAGGGGGCGACAATGAGCAGTTCTTC.